The next 13 T cell receptor beta chains were all read from a single sample in a study of shared clonotypes between healthy human individuals. The assay was immunoSEQ multiplex PCR, and TCRdb's table has in-frame clones only and misses some. The sample holds some 2 million clones, approximately 94% seen once. Terminally differentiated effector memory CD45RA+ cells were excluded by CCR7 positive selection of CD45RO-negative cells. The specimen was naive CD8+ T cells sorted from blood. These receptor sequences come from a man aged 18 to 29 in good health.

This rearrangement joins TRBV7-9 to TRBJ1-1; D may be TRBD1 (5 bases). The length of the CDR3 is 18 residues. The germline CDR1 and CDR2 sequences are SEHNR and FQNEAQ (reference sequence). The V end lost 1 base, the J end lost 0 bases, and 18 bases lay between the germline ends. DNA of the CDR3: TGTGCCAGCAGCTTAGAATTGACCCAGGGCACCCTGAACACTGAAGCTTTCTTT. Translating gives CASSLELTQGTLNTEAFF.

A single count supports this clone. CDR3 loop: CASSSSGTANTEAFF. The CDR3 bases are TGTGCCAGCAGCTCCAGTGGGACAGCGAACACTGAAGCTTTCTTT. The chain is built from TRBV7-9 and TRBJ1-1, with 7 bases that match TRBD1. Germline lookup yields CDR1 SEHNR and CDR2 FQNEAQ (reference sequence). The CDR3 is 15 residues long. Trimming at V came to 4 bases and at J to 1 base, leaving 6 bases not matched to a gene.

The chain carries TRBV7-2 and TRBJ2-3; D is uncertain. With 5 bases removed from V and 2 bases from J, the gap between germline ends came to 11 bases. The CDR3 is 14 amino acids. Germline lookup yields CDR1 SGHTA and CDR2 FQGNSA. In nucleotides, the CDR3 is TGTGCCAGCAGCAGACCGCCGGACACAGATACGCAGTATTTT. Protein sequence: CASSRPPDTDTQYF.

J is TRBJ2-7 and V is TRBV9; 12 nucleotides agree with TRBD1. The CDR3 length is 16 residues. Germline V gene lookup returns CDR1 SGDLS and CDR2 YYNGEE. The ends lost 0 bases at V and 7 bases at J; junction bases unmatched: 8. The CDR3 DNA reads TGTGCCAGCAGCGTAGGCTGGGACAGGGGGCTGGGTGAGCAGTACTTC. Translated, it gives CASSVGWDRGLGEQYF.

The gene calls are TRBV6-6 and TRBJ2-2; D is unclear. The germline gives CDR1 MNHNY, CDR2 SVGAGI (reference sequence). This CDR3 contains 13 residues. V was pared by 2 bases and J by 5 bases, with 6 bases between. CDR3 sequence: CASSYGLTGELFF. DNA of the CDR3: TGTGCCAGCAGTTACGGGTTGACCGGGGAGCTGTTTTTT.

The J gene is TRBJ2-3, the V gene TRBV7-8, with TRBD1 as a possible D gene (6 bases). This CDR3 comprises 16 residues. Germline CDR1 and CDR2: SGHVS and FQNEAQ. Trimming pared 6 bases from V and 3 bases from J, leaving 19 bases between. CDR3 amino acids: CASSPRGTLGTDTQYF. Written as DNA, the CDR3 is TGTGCCAGCAGTCCTAGGGGGACCCTAGGAACAGATACGCAGTATTTT.

The chain is built from TRBV7-8 and TRBJ2-1, with TRBD1 matching over 8 bases. The germline gives CDR1 SGHVS, CDR2 FQNEAQ. The trim removed 0 bases at V and 5 bases at J, leaving 6 bases unmatched. The CDR3 runs 16 residues. The CDR3 loop reads CASSLAGRGPDNEQFF. The CDR3 DNA is TGTGCCAGCAGCTTAGCGGGCAGGGGGCCTGACAATGAGCAGTTCTTC.

This sequence joins TRBV2 and TRBJ1-2; the match to TRBD1 covers 7 bases. V lost 3 bases to trimming and J lost 8 bases; unmatched junction nucleotides: 6. Germline CDR1 is SNHLY and CDR2 is FYNNEI. There are 13 residues in the CDR3. CDR3 coding DNA: TGTGCCAGCAGTGATCAGGGGGAAAGAGGCTACACCTTC. The encoded protein is CASSDQGERGYTF.

The chain is built from TRBV27 and TRBJ2-1; D call uncertain. The V gene lost 6 bases and the J gene lost 9 bases, with 15 bases spanning the gap. The CDR3 extends over 13 amino acids. The germline gives CDR1 MNHEY, CDR2 SMNVEV (reference sequence). CDR3: CASRQLLMGEQFF. The DNA for the CDR3 is TGTGCCAGCAGGCAACTCCTTATGGGTGAGCAGTTCTTC.

This clone occurred once. This same CDR3 is encoded by further DNA sequences in the sample. The rearrangement uses TRBV7-9 and TRBJ2-7; tentatively, D is TRBD2 (5 bases). Looked up from germline, CDR1 is SEHNR and CDR2 is FQNEAQ (reference sequence). The V end lost 3 bases, the J end lost 4 bases, and 7 bases lay between the germline ends. The CDR3 spans 12 residues. As DNA, the CDR3 is TGTGCCAGCAGCTTGGGGAGTTACGAGCAGTACTTC. Its translation: CASSLGSYEQYF.

The chain is built from TRBV7-9 and TRBJ2-3; 11 bases are a match to TRBD2. This CDR3 has 15 amino acids. Germline loops: CDR1 SEHNR, CDR2 FQNEAQ (reference sequence). V lost 5 bases and J lost 6; bases outside the gene matches: 7. The CDR3 protein is CASSPIAGGPDTQYF. As DNA, the CDR3 is TGTGCCAGCAGCCCTATAGCGGGGGGGCCTGATACGCAGTATTTT.

This chain joins TRBV6-1 and TRBJ2-3, with unresolved D. V was cut by 7 bases and J by 1 base, with 12 bases left in between. CDR1 and CDR2 from the germline V gene are MNHNS and SASEGT. The CDR3 extends over 14 amino acids. Here the CDR3 DNA reads TGTGCCAGCAACCTGTTTACAGGCACAGATACGCAGTATTTT. Its protein is CASNLFTGTDTQYF.

This clone appeared once. The V and J genes are TRBV6-1 and TRBJ2-1; the D gene is possibly TRBD2 (6 bases). Germline V gene sequence: CDR1 MNHNS, CDR2 SASEGT. The CDR3 is made up of 17 amino acids. V was shortened by 4 bases and J by 0 bases, with 16 bases between the two germline ends. The CDR3: CASSGRRETASYNEQFF. The CDR3 DNA is TGTGCCAGCAGTGGGCGGAGGGAGACGGCCTCCTACAATGAGCAGTTCTTC.